This T cell receptor beta chain was captured in a study of regulatory T cells in long-lasting Graves disease. This clonotype was recorded at least ten times. The antigen is unknown. Construction of the TCR beta libraries employed iRepertoire HTBI primers in conjunction with Arm-PCR of CDR3 regions. Via MiXCR, TCRdb re-called the multiplex PCR reads, giving one row per CDR3 protein. Of 350,000 to 400,000 distinct CDR3 sequences in the sample, less than 20% are singletons; the top ten hold about 24%. Regarding time point: newly diagnosed GD, antithyroid drugs for less than 3 months. Making the TCR library involved RNA that had been extracted from PBMCs. All patients originated from an endocrinology department located in Xi'an, China. Study results and caveats: Lower TCR diversity characterized persistent Graves' patients relative to newly diagnosed patients.

Trimming took 2 bases from V and 3 from J, leaving 19 bases between them. The CDR3 is 17 residues long. Germline V CDR1 and CDR2: SEHNR, FQNEAQ (reference sequence). The sequence was obtained from a female donor with Graves disease. The material was peripheral blood mononuclear cells (PBMCs), obtained at new diagnosis, from a patient treated with antithyroid drugs. V usage is TRBV7-9 and J usage is TRBJ1-1; D uncertain. In nucleotides, the CDR3 is TGTGCCAGCAGCTTAAGAAATAGGCTTACCCCTTACACTGAAGCTTTCTTT. Protein sequence: CASSLRNRLTPYTEAFF.